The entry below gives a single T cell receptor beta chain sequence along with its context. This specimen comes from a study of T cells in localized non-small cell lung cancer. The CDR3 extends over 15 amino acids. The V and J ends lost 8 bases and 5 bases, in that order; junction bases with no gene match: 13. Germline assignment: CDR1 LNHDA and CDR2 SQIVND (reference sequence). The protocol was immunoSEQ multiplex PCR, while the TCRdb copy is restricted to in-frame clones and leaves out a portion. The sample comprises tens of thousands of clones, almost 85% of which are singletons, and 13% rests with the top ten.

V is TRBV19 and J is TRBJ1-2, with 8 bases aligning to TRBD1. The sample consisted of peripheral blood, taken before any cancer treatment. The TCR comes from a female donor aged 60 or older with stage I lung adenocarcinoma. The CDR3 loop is CASVSQTGERYGYTF. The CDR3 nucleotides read TGTGCCAGTGTCTCCCAGACAGGGGAGAGATATGGCTACACCTTC.